This TCR beta chain was obtained from a study of T-cell memory formation after mild COVID-19. General observations from the study: Proof of SARS-CoV-2 specificity was absent for the second-wave clones that crested on day 37.

This CDR3 contains 17 residues. The V gene end was trimmed by 4 bases and the J gene end by 5 bases; junction bases not matched to a gene: 12. Germline V gene lookup returns CDR1 LGHNA and CDR2 YSLEER. TCRdb reanalysed the 5' RACE reads using MiXCR and keeps one entry per CDR3 protein. Of about 110,000 distinct CDR3 sequences listed, 9.5% to 15% are singletons. This clonotype was recorded many times. What it recognizes is unknown. J is TRBJ2-1 and V is TRBV4-3; 9 bases are shared with TRBD1. Material: PBMCs or a T cell subset sorted from them (not recorded which). This sequence originates from an adult woman who had mild COVID-19 (a few samples of this study predate the infection). Cell type and time point are not known. DNA for the CDR3: TGCGCCAGCAGCCCCAACAGGGGGCGCTTAAATGACAATGAGCAGTTCTTC. Translating gives CASSPNRGRLNDNEQFF.